This T cell receptor beta chain was observed in a study of response to subunit inactivated influenza vaccine. This clonotype was detected many times. CDR1 is SGHRS and CDR2 is YFSETQ in the germline V gene. The CDR3 length is 16 residues. Unmatched junction bases numbered 6, after V lost 2 bases and J lost 2 bases. TCRdb called the RT-PCR reads again in MiXCR, with one record for every CDR3 protein. The sample contains about 540,000 distinct CDR3 sequences, less than 25% of which appear only once. This sample was also put to use in a study of T cells expressing NK-cell markers. As reported in that work: In generating TCR beta cDNA, 5'RACE template switching with UMIs was used. In several experiments, sorting was restricted to alpha-beta TCR T cells by an anti-gamma-delta TCR antibody.

Sequencing used CD4+ T cells sorted from PBMCs, obtained approximately 12 days after vaccination. This receptor was taken from a man over 45 who received an inactivated influenza vaccine. The J gene is TRBJ2-5, the V gene TRBV5-1, with 10 bases lining up with TRBD2. The CDR3 sequence is CASSFGTSDLQETQYF. In DNA, the CDR3 is TGCGCCAGCAGCTTCGGGACTAGCGACTTACAAGAGACCCAGTACTTC.